The next 6 T cell receptor beta chains were all read from a single sample in a study of blood T cells in healthy people across ages. Then a second PCR, running about 7 to 11 cycles, was carried out with a sample-barcoded 5' primer and a J-beta primer mix. One entry per CDR3 protein, called by TCRdb with MiXCR from the 5' RACE reads. The sample has fewer than 900,000 distinct CDR3 sequences; 30% to 45% are singletons. Sequenced sample: blood. Receptor source: a man younger than 30 in good health.

This clonotype was detected ten times or more. The chain is built from TRBV12-3 or TRBV12-4 and TRBJ2-7, with a possible D match to TRBD2 (7 bases). Trimming took 7 bases from V and 3 from J, leaving 16 bases between them. The CDR3 runs 14 residues. The CDR3 DNA is TGTGCCAGCACCCCCGGGGGGCCCGTCTACGAGCAGTACTTC. Translated: CASTPGGPVYEQYF.

This clonotype was seen only a few times. The CDR3 nucleotides read TGTGCCAGCAGCAACGGACGGGGCAATGGCTACACCTTC. This codes for CASSNGRGNGYTF. This chain joins TRBV11-2 and TRBJ1-2; perhaps TRBD1 as D (5 bases). The CDR3 runs to 13 residues. The germline V gene encodes CDR1 SGHAT and CDR2 FQNNGV. Trimming took off 5 bases at V and 6 bases at J, with 13 bases between the two ends.

V gene TRBV28 combines with J gene TRBJ2-5, with 8 nucleotides matching TRBD2. The germline V gene encodes CDR1 MDHEN and CDR2 SYDVKM. V lost 3 bases and J lost 5; bases outside the gene matches: 8. This CDR3 region has 15 residues. CDR3 bases: TGTGCCAGCAGTTTGGGCGGGAGGATCTTGGAGACCCAGTACTTC. The encoded protein is CASSLGGRILETQYF.

This clonotype was detected a few times. This chain connects TRBV29-1 to TRBJ2-1; 11 bases agree with TRBD1. The J call may be incorrect, as the DNA end agrees better with TRBJ2-7. Germline lookup yields CDR1 SQVTM and CDR2 ANQGSEA. The CDR3 loop spans 14 amino acids. DNA for the CDR3: TGCAGCGTTGAGGACAGGGGGCTCCACAATGAGCAGTACTTC. Amino acids: CSVEDRGLHNEQYF.

This clonotype was observed many times. V and J are TRBV2 and TRBJ1-2; 10 nucleotides match TRBD1. After removal of 4 bases from V and 3 bases from J, the junction contained 5 bases not matched to a gene. Germline assignment: CDR1 SNHLY and CDR2 FYNNEI. CDR3 length: 15 residues. CDR3 in amino acids: CASSGQGARYYGYTF. The CDR3 nucleotides read TGTGCCAGCAGTGGACAGGGGGCTCGTTACTATGGCTACACCTTC. Full variable domain (missing parts from reference TRBV2 and TRBJ1-2): EPEVTQTPSHQVTQMGQEVILRCVPISNHLYFYWYRQILGQKVEFLVSFYNNEISEKSEIFDDQFSVERPDGSNFTLKIRSTKLEDSAMYFCASSGQGARYYGYTFGSGTRLTVV.

The CDR3 loop reads CASSPRTGGIGELFF. In DNA, the CDR3 is TGTGCCAGCAGCCCCCGGACAGGGGGGATCGGGGAGCTGTTTTTT. The chain couples TRBV11-2 to TRBJ2-2, with 10 nucleotides matching TRBD1. The junction had 7 bases not matched to a gene; V was cut back by 5 bases and J by 7 bases. Germline loops: CDR1 SGHAT, CDR2 FQNNGV. The CDR3 extends over 15 amino acids.